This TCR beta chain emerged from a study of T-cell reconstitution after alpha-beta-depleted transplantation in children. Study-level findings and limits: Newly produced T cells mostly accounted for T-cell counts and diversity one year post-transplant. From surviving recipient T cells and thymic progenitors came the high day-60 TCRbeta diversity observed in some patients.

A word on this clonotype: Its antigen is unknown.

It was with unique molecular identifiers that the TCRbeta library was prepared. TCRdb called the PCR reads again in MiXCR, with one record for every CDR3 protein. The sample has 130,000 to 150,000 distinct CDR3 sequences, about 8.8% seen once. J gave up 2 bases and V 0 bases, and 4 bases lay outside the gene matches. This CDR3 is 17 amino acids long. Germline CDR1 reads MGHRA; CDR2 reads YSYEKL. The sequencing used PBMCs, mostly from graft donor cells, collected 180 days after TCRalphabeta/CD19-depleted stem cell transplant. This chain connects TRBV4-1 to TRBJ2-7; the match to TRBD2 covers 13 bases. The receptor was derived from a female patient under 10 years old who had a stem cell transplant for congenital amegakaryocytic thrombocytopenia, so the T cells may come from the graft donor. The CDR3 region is CASSQDPGLAGTYEQYF. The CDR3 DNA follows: TGCGCCAGCAGCCAAGATCCGGGACTAGCGGGAACCTACGAGCAGTACTTC.